Listed below are T cell receptor beta chains from one sample, sequenced in a study of blood T cells in healthy people across ages. MiXCR, applied by TCRdb to the 5' RACE reads, yields one record per CDR3 protein. The sample contains over 1.5 million distinct CDR3 sequences, roughly 49% of which appear only once. Sequencing was done on a sample of blood. The receptors here all came from a woman in her 40s in good health. The CDR3 runs from the conserved cysteine through the conserved F or W. Fields, in order: clone size, J gene, D gene, V gene, CDR3 protein, CDR3 DNA. A D gene is named only where the DNA matches it firmly. Size is stated for part of the rows, as once, few or many counts, or as a class when the clone is expanded.

>few|TRBJ1-4|TRBD1|TRBV4-1
CASRTTGTGNEKLFF
TGCGCCAGCAGAACAACCGGGACAGGGAATGAAAAACTGTTTTTT
>-|TRBJ2-7|TRBD1|TRBV20-1
CSARSGQSYEQYF
TGCAGTGCTAGGTCGGGACAGTCCTACGAGCAGTACTTC
>few|TRBJ2-3|TRBD2|TRBV20-1
CSATSGGSSTDTQYF
TGCAGTGCTACTAGCGGGGGAAGTAGCACAGATACGCAGTATTTT
>-|TRBJ1-5|TRBD1|TRBV4-1
CASGTGGGSNQPQHF
TGCGCCAGCGGCACAGGGGGCGGAAGCAATCAGCCCCAGCATTTT
>few|TRBJ2-5|-|TRBV28
CASSGRGSLQETQYF
TGTGCCAGCAGTGGGCGAGGCTCCTTACAAGAGACCCAGTACTTC
>-|TRBJ2-1|TRBD1|TRBV5-4
CASSLGQGEHNEQFF
TGTGCCAGCAGTCTGGGACAGGGGGAGCACAATGAGCAGTTCTTC
>-|TRBJ2-3|-|TRBV5-6
CASSTGGEGTQYF
TGTGCCAGCAGCACGGGTGGGGAAGGTACGCAGTATTTT
>-|TRBJ2-1|-|TRBV6-5
CASSYQSWIYNEQFF
TGTGCCAGCAGTTACCAAAGCTGGATTTACAATGAGCAGTTCTTC
>-|TRBJ1-2|TRBD1|TRBV6-2/TRBV6-3
CASSYRTGPGGYTF
TGTGCCAGCAGTTACCGGACAGGGCCTGGAGGCTACACCTTC
>-|TRBJ1-5|-|TRBV20-1
CSARGSRGGREPQHF
TGCAGTGCTAGAGGCTCGCGAGGGGGTAGGGAGCCCCAGCATTTT
>-|TRBJ2-2|-|TRBV29-1
CSVDSWKTGELFF
TGCAGCGTTGATTCTTGGAAAACCGGGGAGCTGTTTTTT
>few|TRBJ2-1|-|TRBV5-1
CASSLSLANEQFF
TGCGCCAGCAGCTTGAGCCTAGCCAATGAGCAGTTCTTC
>-|TRBJ2-1|TRBD2|TRBV7-9
CASSFGLAGGLRDNEQFF
TGTGCCAGCAGCTTCGGACTAGCGGGGGGGTTAAGGGACAATGAGCAGTTCTTC